This passage covers 15 T cell receptor beta chains from one sample sequenced in a study of cytomegalovirus exposure and HLA in healthy donors. PCR used 60 Vbeta primers and 13 Jbeta primers. The method was immunoSEQ multiplex PCR; TCRdb's version includes in-frame clones alone and lacks a portion of them. The sample has about 110,000 clones; 70% to 85% are singletons. The specimen was PBMCs. All receptors come from a man younger than 40 in good health and CMV-seropositive.

The chain has TRBV2 and TRBJ1-6; D ambiguous. This CDR3 contains 15 residues. Germline CDR1 and CDR2: SNHLY and FYNNEI. V was pared by 8 bases and J by 0 bases, with 11 bases between. In DNA, the CDR3 is TGTGCCAGCTGCGTAGGGAGCTCCTATAATTCACCCCTCCACTTT. Translating gives CASCVGSSYNSPLHF.

This sequence joins TRBV6-6 and TRBJ2-3; 16 nucleotides align to TRBD2. V shed 7 bases, J shed 7 bases, and the junction held 8 bases outside the gene matches. The CDR3 loop spans 16 amino acids. Germline V lookup: CDR1 MNHNY, CDR2 SVGAGI (reference sequence). This CDR3 is CASTGTSGGVSHTQYF. The CDR3 nucleotides read TGTGCCAGCACCGGGACTAGCGGGGGGGTCTCGCATACGCAGTATTTT.

This chain uses TRBV7-9 with TRBJ2-5; 9 bases match TRBD1. Germline values: CDR1 SEHNR, CDR2 FQNEAQ (reference sequence). J lost 3 bases, V lost 2 bases, and 7 bases had no gene match. The CDR3 length is 16 residues. The CDR3 region is CASSLKSGQGKETQYF. The CDR3 DNA follows: TGTGCCAGCAGCTTAAAATCGGGACAGGGAAAAGAGACCCAGTACTTC.

The chain is built from TRBV5-5 and TRBJ1-1, with D possibly matching TRBD1 (6 bases). The germline V and J ends were trimmed by 4 bases and 7 bases, with 17 bases remaining between them. This CDR3 has 14 amino acids. Per the germline V gene, CDR1 is SGHKS and CDR2 is YYEKEE (reference sequence). In DNA, the CDR3 is TGTGCCAGCAGCCGCGGACAGTGGAAATTTGAAGCTTTCTTT. This encodes CASSRGQWKFEAFF.

This clone was counted ten times or more. The chain recombines TRBV11-2 with TRBJ1-6; D gene unclear. The CDR3 is 13 residues long. Trimming pared 5 bases from V and 7 bases from J, leaving 9 bases between. Germline V gene data show CDR1 as SGHAT and CDR2 as FQNNGV. CDR3 protein: CASSPGGNSPLHF. The CDR3 nucleotides are TGTGCCAGCAGCCCAGGCGGGAATTCACCCCTCCACTTT.

The V call is TRBV7-2, the J call TRBJ1-2; 8 nucleotides line up with TRBD1. From germline, CDR1 is SGHTA and CDR2 FQGNSA. With V trimmed by 1 base and J by 0 bases, 1 base remained unmatched. The CDR3 length is 15 residues. The CDR3 region has the DNA TGTGCCAGCAGCTTAGGGACAGGGTCTAACTATGGCTACACCTTC. It codes for CASSLGTGSNYGYTF.

The chain combines TRBV9 with TRBJ1-1; TRBD1 matches at 12 bases. Per the germline V gene, CDR1 is SGDLS and CDR2 is YYNGEE. This CDR3 is 15 amino acids long. Trimming took 2 bases from V and 5 from J; bases not matched to a gene: 4. The CDR3 here is CASSVEGQGATEAFF. The CDR3 nucleotides are TGTGCCAGCAGCGTCGAGGGACAGGGGGCAACTGAAGCTTTCTTT.

The genes are TRBV5-1 and TRBJ1-5; TRBD1 aligns across 7 bases. Germline values: CDR1 SGHRS, CDR2 YFSETQ. The junction had 4 bases not matched to a gene; V was cut back by 2 bases and J by 8 bases. This CDR3 spans 13 amino acids. The CDR3 spells CASSLGTDKPQHF. In nucleotides, the CDR3 is TGCGCCAGCAGCTTAGGGACAGATAAGCCCCAGCATTTT. The entire variable domain, with the rest obtained from reference TRBV5-1 and TRBJ1-5, is as follows: KAGVTQTPRYLIKTRGQQVTLSCSPISGHRSVSWYQQTPGQGLQFLFEYFSETQRNKGNFPGRFSGRQFSNSRSEMNVSTLELGDSALYLCASSLGTDKPQHFGDGTRLSIL.

The chain uses TRBV30 and TRBJ1-4, with D possibly being TRBD1 (5 bases). Germline assignment: CDR1 GTSNPN and CDR2 SVGIG (reference sequence). The V end lost 1 base, the J end lost 6 bases, and 9 bases lay between the germline ends. CDR3 length: 13 amino acids. CDR3 sequence reads: CAWSEGLHEKLFF. The CDR3, as DNA: TGTGCCTGGAGTGAGGGACTCCATGAAAAACTGTTTTTT. The whole variable domain, remainder taken from reference TRBV30 and TRBJ1-4, is SQTIHQWPATLVQPVGSPLSLECTVEGTSNPNLYWYRQAAGRGLQLLFYSVGIGQISSEVPQNLSASRPQDRQFILSSKKLLLSDSGFYLCAWSEGLHEKLFFGSGTQLSVL.

The chain uses TRBV4-3 and TRBJ2-7, with 12 positions matching TRBD2. Trimming cost V 1 base and J 4 bases; bases outside gene matches: 5. The CDR3 is 16 amino acids. Germline V gives CDR1 LGHNA, CDR2 YSLEER. The CDR3 region is CASSQGPLAGGYEQYF. CDR3 DNA: TGCGCCAGCAGCCAAGGTCCCCTAGCGGGGGGGTACGAGCAGTACTTC.

J is TRBJ2-1 and V is TRBV5-1; 9 nucleotides align to TRBD1. The CDR3 length is 16 residues. The V gene's germline CDR1 is SGHRS and CDR2 YFSETQ. Trimming at V came to 3 bases and at J to 3 bases, leaving 7 bases not matched to a gene. The CDR3 DNA is TGCGCCAGCAGCTACGCGGGACAGGGTAACTACAATGAGCAGTTCTTC. It yields the protein CASSYAGQGNYNEQFF.

This clone showed up just a few times. This chain uses TRBV5-5 with TRBJ1-2, with TRBD1 matching 7 bases. From germline, CDR1 is SGHKS and CDR2 YYEKEE (reference sequence). The junction had 3 bases not matched to a gene; V was cut back by 2 bases and J by 2 bases. This CDR3 has 14 amino acids. The CDR3 loop reads CASSLGDRNYGYTF. For the CDR3, the DNA is TGTGCCAGCAGCTTAGGGGACAGAAACTATGGCTACACCTTC. Based on the CDR3 plus reference TRBV5-5 and TRBJ1-2, the full variable domain is DAGVTQSPTHLIKTRGQQVTLRCSPISGHKSVSWYQQVLGQGPQFIFQYYEKEERGRGNFPDRFSARQFPNYSSELNVNALLLGDSALYLCASSLGDRNYGYTFGSGTRLTVV.

This rearrangement joins TRBV25-1 to TRBJ1-1, with a weak D call TRBD1 (6 bases). The V gene lost 6 bases and the J gene lost 5 bases, with 13 bases spanning the gap. The CDR3 length is 13 residues. Germline lookup yields CDR1 MGHDK and CDR2 SYGVNS. This chain's CDR3 is CASSPRGYTEAFF. The CDR3 DNA reads TGTGCCAGCAGCCCCAGGGGATATACTGAAGCTTTCTTT.

The chain combines TRBV2 with TRBJ1-1, with 8 bases identical to TRBD1. Germline V gives CDR1 SNHLY, CDR2 FYNNEI. With V trimmed by 5 bases and J by 11 bases, 10 bases remained unmatched. The CDR3 is 13 amino acids. The CDR3 coding sequence is TGTGCCAGCAGTATTCTAGGACAGGGTACGGCTTTCTTT. It translates to CASSILGQGTAFF.

The chain carries TRBV7-6 and TRBJ2-1; 8 positions agree with TRBD1. With 0 bases clipped from V and 9 bases from J, the junction kept 4 bases outside the gene matches. Germline CDR1 and CDR2: SGHVS and FNYEAQ. This CDR3 has 14 amino acids. This chain's CDR3 is CASSLAQGAGEQFF. Here the CDR3 DNA reads TGTGCCAGCAGCTTAGCGCAGGGGGCGGGTGAGCAGTTCTTC.